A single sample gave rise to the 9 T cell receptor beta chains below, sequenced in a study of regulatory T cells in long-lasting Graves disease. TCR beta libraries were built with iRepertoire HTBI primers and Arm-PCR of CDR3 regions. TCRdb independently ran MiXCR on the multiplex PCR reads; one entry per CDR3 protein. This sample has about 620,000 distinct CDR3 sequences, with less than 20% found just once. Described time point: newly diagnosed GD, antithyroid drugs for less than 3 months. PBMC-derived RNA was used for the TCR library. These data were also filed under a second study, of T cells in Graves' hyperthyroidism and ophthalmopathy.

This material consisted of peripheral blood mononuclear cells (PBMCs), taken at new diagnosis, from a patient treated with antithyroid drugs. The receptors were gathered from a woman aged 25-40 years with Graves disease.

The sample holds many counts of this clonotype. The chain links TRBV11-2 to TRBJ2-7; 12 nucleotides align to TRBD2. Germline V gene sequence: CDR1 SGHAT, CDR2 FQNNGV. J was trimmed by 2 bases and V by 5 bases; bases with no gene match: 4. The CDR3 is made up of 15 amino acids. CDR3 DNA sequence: TGTGCCAGCAGCCAGGGACTAGCGGGCGCCTACGAGCAGTACTTC. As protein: CASSQGLAGAYEQYF.

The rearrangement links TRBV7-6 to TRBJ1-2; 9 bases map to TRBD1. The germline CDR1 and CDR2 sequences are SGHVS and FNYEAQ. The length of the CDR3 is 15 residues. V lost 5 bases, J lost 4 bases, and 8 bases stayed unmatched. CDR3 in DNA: TGTGCCAGCAGCCCCGACGGGACAGGGACCTATGGCTACACCTTC. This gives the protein CASSPDGTGTYGYTF.

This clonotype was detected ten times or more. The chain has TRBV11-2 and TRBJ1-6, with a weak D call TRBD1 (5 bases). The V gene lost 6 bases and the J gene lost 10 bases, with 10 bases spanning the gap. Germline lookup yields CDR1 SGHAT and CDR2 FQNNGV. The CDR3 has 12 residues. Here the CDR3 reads CASRHTGSPLHF. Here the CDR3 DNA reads TGTGCCAGCAGACACACAGGCTCACCCCTCCACTTT.

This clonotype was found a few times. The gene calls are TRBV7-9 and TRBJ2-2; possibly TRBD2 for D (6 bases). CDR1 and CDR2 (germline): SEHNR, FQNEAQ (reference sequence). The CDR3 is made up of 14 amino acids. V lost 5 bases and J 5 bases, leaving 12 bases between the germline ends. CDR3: CASSRGGGTGELFF. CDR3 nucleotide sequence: TGTGCCAGCAGCAGGGGAGGTGGTACCGGGGAGCTGTTTTTT. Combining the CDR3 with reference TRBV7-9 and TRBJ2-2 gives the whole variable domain DTGVSQNPRHKITKRGQNVTFRCDPISEHNRLYWYRQTLGQGPEFLTYFQNEAQLEKSRLLSDRFSAERPKGSFSTLEIQRTEQGDSAMYLCASSRGGGTGELFFGEGSRLTVL.

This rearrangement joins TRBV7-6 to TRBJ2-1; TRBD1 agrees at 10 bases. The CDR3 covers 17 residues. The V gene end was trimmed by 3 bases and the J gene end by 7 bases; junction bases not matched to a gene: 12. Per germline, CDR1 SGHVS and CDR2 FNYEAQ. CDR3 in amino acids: CASSFLEGGQGSNEQFF. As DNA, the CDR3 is TGTGCCAGCAGCTTCCTCGAGGGGGGACAGGGGTCAAATGAGCAGTTCTTC.

The CDR3 region is CASSIEWGGNQPQHF. CDR3 nucleotide sequence: TGTGCCAGTAGTATAGAATGGGGGGGCAATCAGCCCCAGCATTTT. The chain carries TRBV19 and TRBJ1-5, with D possibly being TRBD1 (5 bases). V shed 0 bases and J shed 2 bases, with 8 bases lying between them. CDR1 is LNHDA and CDR2 is SQIVND in the germline V gene (reference sequence). The CDR3 is made up of 15 amino acids.

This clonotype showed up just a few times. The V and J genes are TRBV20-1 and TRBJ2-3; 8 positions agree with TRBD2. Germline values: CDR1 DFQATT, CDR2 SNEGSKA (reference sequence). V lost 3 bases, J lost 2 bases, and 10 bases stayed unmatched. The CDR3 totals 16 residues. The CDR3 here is CSARIVSGALTDTQYF. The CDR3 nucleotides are TGCAGTGCTAGGATCGTTAGCGGGGCCCTCACAGATACGCAGTATTTT.

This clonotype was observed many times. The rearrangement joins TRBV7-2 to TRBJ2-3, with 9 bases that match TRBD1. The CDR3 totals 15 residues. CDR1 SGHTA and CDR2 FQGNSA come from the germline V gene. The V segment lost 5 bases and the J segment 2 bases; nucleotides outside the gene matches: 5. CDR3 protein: CASSAGTGNTDTQYF. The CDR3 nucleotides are TGTGCCAGCAGCGCTGGGACAGGGAACACAGATACGCAGTATTTT.

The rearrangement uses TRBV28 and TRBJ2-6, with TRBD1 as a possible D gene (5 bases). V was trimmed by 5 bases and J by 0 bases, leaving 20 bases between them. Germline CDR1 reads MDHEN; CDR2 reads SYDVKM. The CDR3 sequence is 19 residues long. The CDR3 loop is CASSVTGSSVLSGANVLTF. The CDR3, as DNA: TGTGCCAGCAGTGTTACAGGATCCTCCGTCCTCTCTGGGGCCAACGTCCTGACTTTC.